The next 30 T cell receptor beta chains were all read from a single sample in a study of T cells in Graves' hyperthyroidism and ophthalmopathy. What was amplified from RNA transcripts were TCR beta CDR3 regions. Carried out on the TCR CDR3, a first-round RT-PCR used the HTBI primer set. From the multiplex PCR reads, TCRdb called clonotypes with MiXCR, one entry per CDR3 protein. The sample includes more than 550,000 distinct CDR3 sequences, around 15% of them seen just once. The sequenced sample was blood. Source of these receptors: a man over 45 with Graves' hyperthyroidism.

This clonotype was detected ten times or more. The chain recombines TRBV5-1 with TRBJ2-1; the D is unclear. The CDR3 is 14 amino acids. Trimming stripped 1 base from V and 7 bases from J, with 12 bases between. CDR1 SGHRS and CDR2 YFSETQ come from the germline V gene. The CDR3 protein is CASSLTAANNEQFF. The CDR3, as DNA: TGCGCCAGCAGCTTGACGGCTGCCAATAATGAGCAGTTCTTC. The complete variable domain, with remaining parts taken from reference TRBV5-1 and TRBJ2-1, reads KAGVTQTPRYLIKTRGQQVTLSCSPISGHRSVSWYQQTPGQGLQFLFEYFSETQRNKGNFPGRFSGRQFSNSRSEMNVSTLELGDSALYLCASSLTAANNEQFFGPGTRLTVL.

This clonotype has more than one count but fewer than ten. The chain uses TRBV30 and TRBJ1-1, with D perhaps matching TRBD1 (5 bases). The germline CDR1 and CDR2 sequences are GTSNPN and SVGIG (reference sequence). Trimming pared 4 bases from V and 1 base from J, leaving 7 bases between. The CDR3 contains 12 residues. DNA for the CDR3: TGTGCCTGGATGGGGGGGAACACTGAAGCTTTCTTT. It codes for CAWMGGNTEAFF. The entire variable domain, with the rest obtained from reference TRBV30 and TRBJ1-1, is as follows: SQTIHQWPATLVQPVGSPLSLECTVEGTSNPNLYWYRQAAGRGLQLLFYSVGIGQISSEVPQNLSASRPQDRQFILSSKKLLLSDSGFYLCAWMGGNTEAFFGQGTRLTVV.

This clonotype was counted ten times or more. The chain uses TRBV28 and TRBJ2-7, with TRBD1 identical over 10 bases. Trimming took 4 bases from V and 6 from J; bases not matched to a gene: 9. Germline V gene sequence: CDR1 MDHEN, CDR2 SYDVKM. The CDR3 has 15 residues. This CDR3 reads CASSSPGQGLSEQYF. The CDR3 DNA reads TGTGCCAGCAGTTCCCCGGGACAGGGGTTATCCGAGCAGTACTTC.

This clonotype was seen many times. The rearrangement uses TRBV15 and TRBJ1-4; tentatively, D is TRBD1 (6 bases). V dropped 3 bases and J dropped 7 bases, with 9 bases sitting between them. This CDR3 region has 13 residues. Germline V gene sequence: CDR1 LNHNV, CDR2 YYDKDF (reference sequence). The CDR3 bases are TGTGCCACCAGCAGTCGGACAGTTGAAAAACTGTTTTTT. Its protein product is CATSSRTVEKLFF. The variable domain in full, completed from reference TRBV15 and TRBJ1-4, reads DAMVIQNPRYQVTQFGKPVTLSCSQTLNHNVMYWYQQKSSQAPKLLFHYYDKDFNNEADTPDNFQSRRPNTSFCFLDIRSPGLGDTAMYLCATSSRTVEKLFFGSGTQLSVL.

Comment on this clonotype: This could be a read error, since a much larger clone is one nucleotide away. The chain joins TRBV3-1 to TRBJ2-7; no clear D gene. The CDR3 extends over 17 amino acids. Trimming removed 0 bases from V and 2 bases from J, with 17 bases in between. Germline V gene data show CDR1 as LGHDT and CDR2 as YNNKEL (reference sequence). In DNA form, the CDR3 reads TGTGCCAGCAGCCAAGATCGGCTAGTGGGGTCTCCCTACGAGCAGTACTTC. Encoded protein: CASSQDRLVGSPYEQYF.

The rearrangement joins TRBV12-3 or TRBV12-4 to TRBJ1-2, with TRBD1 matching over 7 bases. The CDR3 runs to 14 residues. V was pared by 6 bases and J by 3 bases, with 7 bases of the junction left unmatched. DNA for the CDR3: TGTGCCAGCAGACGCAATCAGGGGGACTATGGCTACACCTTC. As protein: CASRRNQGDYGYTF.

The chain couples TRBV7-2 to TRBJ2-1; 11 positions match TRBD2. The V and J ends lost 4 bases and 6 bases, in that order; junction bases with no gene match: 5. The CDR3 spans 15 residues. Germline V gene sequence: CDR1 SGHTA, CDR2 FQGNSA. The CDR3 loop reads CASSSIAGGGNEQFF. CDR3 nucleotide sequence: TGTGCCAGCAGCTCCATAGCGGGAGGGGGCAATGAGCAGTTCTTC.

This clonotype appeared many times. The chain has TRBV20-1 and TRBJ1-5; no firm D call. Per germline, CDR1 DFQATT and CDR2 SNEGSKA (reference sequence). V was shortened by 0 bases and J by 3 bases, with 15 bases between the two germline ends. This CDR3 is 16 amino acids long. This CDR3 reads CSARDVLRASNQPQHF. The DNA for the CDR3 is TGCAGTGCTAGAGATGTTCTCCGGGCCTCCAATCAGCCCCAGCATTTT.

This clonotype was seen many times. The rearrangement uses TRBV29-1 and TRBJ2-3; perhaps TRBD1 as D (5 bases). The CDR3 runs 12 residues. V gave up 4 bases and J gave up 2 bases, with 7 bases separating them. Germline V gene lookup returns CDR1 SQVTM and CDR2 ANQGSEA. The CDR3 region has the DNA TGCAGCGTTGGACAGATCACAGATACGCAGTATTTT. Translated: CSVGQITDTQYF.

Many counts were recorded for this clonotype. The genes are TRBV19 and TRBJ1-1; D may be TRBD1 (5 bases). The CDR3 loop spans 13 amino acids. The germline V gene has CDR1 LNHDA and CDR2 SQIVND (reference sequence). V lost 7 bases, J lost 5 bases, and 14 bases lay in between. CDR3 nucleotides: TGTGCCAGTACCCCAGGGAGAGGGACTGAAGCTTTCTTT. It specifies CASTPGRGTEAFF.

This clonotype was counted many times. The V gene is TRBV27, the J gene TRBJ1-4; a weak D match, TRBD1 (5 bases). CDR3 size: 15 residues. V lost 5 bases and J 5 bases, leaving 15 bases between the germline ends. Per germline, CDR1 MNHEY and CDR2 SMNVEV (reference sequence). The chain's CDR3 is CASSPHPRGNEKLFF. CDR3 sequence (DNA): TGTGCCAGCAGTCCCCACCCCCGGGGGAATGAAAAACTGTTTTTT.

The J gene is TRBJ2-4, the V gene TRBV12-3 or TRBV12-4; D unclear. The length of the CDR3 is 11 residues. V lost 3 bases to trimming and J lost 7 bases, with 4 bases between them. CDR3 residues: CASSFSNIQYF. The DNA of the CDR3 is TGTGCCAGCAGTTTCAGCAACATTCAGTACTTC.

This clonotype was counted ten times or more. The chain recombines TRBV15 with TRBJ2-5; D is ambiguous. Germline assignment: CDR1 LNHNV and CDR2 YYDKDF (reference sequence). This CDR3 is 11 amino acids long. Trimming removed 3 bases at V and 6 bases at J, with 5 bases between. The CDR3 here is CATSSQKTQYF. The CDR3 DNA reads as TGTGCCACCAGCAGCCAGAAGACCCAGTACTTC.

V is TRBV28 and J is TRBJ2-2; D is possibly TRBD1 (5 bases). The germline V gene has CDR1 MDHEN and CDR2 SYDVKM. This CDR3 spans 14 amino acids. Between the trimmed V and J ends, which lost 6 bases and 1 base, there was a span of 9 bases. The CDR3 DNA reads TGTGCCAGCAGGTGGGGCTTGAACACCGGGGAGCTGTTTTTT. Residues: CASRWGLNTGELFF. Based on the CDR3 plus reference TRBV28 and TRBJ2-2, the full variable domain is DVKVTQSSRYLVKRTGEKVFLECVQDMDHENMFWYRQDPGLGLRLIYFSYDVKMKEKGDIPEGYSVSREKKERFSLILESASTNQTSMYLCASRWGLNTGELFFGEGSRLTVL.

In this sample, this clonotype turned up many times. The chain employs TRBV25-1 and TRBJ2-2; D is unresolved. The CDR3 sequence is 17 residues long. Trimming took 6 bases from V and 0 from J, leaving 17 bases between them. Germline V gene data show CDR1 as MGHDK and CDR2 as SYGVNS. The CDR3 here is CASSLNAVDPNTGELFF. DNA for the CDR3: TGTGCCAGCAGCTTAAACGCGGTTGACCCGAACACCGGGGAGCTGTTTTTT.

The table lists this clonotype with many counts. This chain joins TRBV28 and TRBJ2-5, with 7 bases aligning to TRBD1. Trimming cost V 3 bases and J 5 bases; bases outside gene matches: 15. The CDR3 loop spans 17 amino acids. CDR1 and CDR2 (germline): MDHEN, SYDVKM. Here the CDR3 DNA reads TGTGCCAGCAGTTTCCGACCAGGGACAGCTGGCGGGGAGACCCAGTACTTC. This gives the protein CASSFRPGTAGGETQYF.

Ten or more counts support this clonotype. This chain connects TRBV6-1 to TRBJ2-7; tentatively, D is TRBD1 (6 bases). Per the germline V gene, CDR1 is MNHNS and CDR2 is SASEGT. The CDR3 spans 13 residues. Trimming took 5 bases from V and 2 from J, leaving 10 bases between them. The CDR3 spells CASSPGTTYEQYF. For the CDR3, the DNA is TGTGCCAGCAGTCCCGGGACAACCTACGAGCAGTACTTC.

This clonotype came up many times. This chain uses TRBV28 with TRBJ2-3; TRBD2 aligns across 7 bases. V lost 7 bases and J lost 6; bases outside the gene matches: 13. The CDR3 covers 15 residues. Germline assignment: CDR1 MDHEN and CDR2 SYDVKM. CDR3 region: CASTTPEVGGDTQYF. The CDR3 DNA reads as TGTGCCAGCACCACACCGGAGGTGGGGGGGGATACGCAGTATTTT.

This clonotype was counted between two and nine times. The chain joins TRBV28 to TRBJ2-2; TRBD2 aligns across 8 bases. The CDR3 sequence is 17 residues long. V trimming: 6 bases; J trimming: 6 bases; junction bases outside the gene matches: 15. Germline CDR1 and CDR2: MDHEN and SYDVKM. The CDR3 is CASRGAREVPQAGELFF. In DNA form, the CDR3 reads TGTGCCAGCAGAGGGGCGCGGGAGGTGCCCCAGGCCGGGGAGCTGTTTTTT.

This clonotype was counted only a few times. This chain connects TRBV18 to TRBJ1-5, with D hard to call. The CDR3 length is 15 residues. V was cut by 3 bases and J by 0 bases, with 9 bases left in between. CDR1 is KGHSH, CDR2 LQKENI, per germline. The CDR3 here is CASSPQEHSNQPQHF. CDR3 nucleotide sequence: TGTGCCAGCTCACCGCAGGAGCATAGCAATCAGCCCCAGCATTTT.

This clonotype has more than one count but fewer than ten. This chain joins TRBV27 and TRBJ2-7, with 11 bases fitting TRBD2. Looked up from germline, CDR1 is MNHEY and CDR2 is SMNVEV (reference sequence). The ends lost 5 bases at V and 9 bases at J; junction bases unmatched: 6. The CDR3 sequence is 13 residues long. CDR3 sequence: CASSTSGSFRQYF. The CDR3 DNA follows: TGTGCCAGCAGTACTAGCGGGAGCTTTAGGCAGTACTTC.

The rearrangement links TRBV27 to TRBJ2-1; the match to TRBD2 covers 7 bases. Per germline, CDR1 MNHEY and CDR2 SMNVEV (reference sequence). CDR3 length: 16 amino acids. Trimming took 1 base from V and 2 from J; bases not matched to a gene: 5. The CDR3 DNA is TGTGCCAGCAGTTTATACGCGGGAGACCCCTACAATGAGCAGTTCTTC. Translation: CASSLYAGDPYNEQFF.

This clonotype was detected ten times or more. This chain's CDR3 is CATSRVGQGAYTDTQYF. CDR3 sequence (DNA): TGTGCCACCAGCAGAGTCGGACAGGGGGCATACACAGATACGCAGTATTTT. The V and J genes are TRBV15 and TRBJ2-3, with 11 bases lining up with TRBD1. J gave up 2 bases and V 1 base, and 5 bases lay outside the gene matches. The CDR3 is 17 amino acids. Germline-derived CDR1 and CDR2 are LNHNV and YYDKDF (reference sequence).

In its sample, this clonotype was seen many times. This chain joins TRBV27 and TRBJ1-1; no reliable D call. CDR3 length equals 14 residues. The V end was cut by 5 bases, the J end by 0 bases, with 10 bases between. In germline, CDR1 is MNHEY, CDR2 SMNVEV (reference sequence). CDR3 amino acids: CASSAPGLNTEAFF. For the CDR3, the DNA is TGTGCCAGCAGTGCCCCGGGGTTGAACACTGAAGCTTTCTTT.

This clonotype was recorded many times. V gene TRBV7-9 combines with J gene TRBJ2-5, with TRBD1 identical over 7 bases. From germline, CDR1 is SEHNR and CDR2 FQNEAQ (reference sequence). V dropped 5 bases and J dropped 4; count of bases not matched to a gene: 7. The CDR3 has 14 amino acids. CDR3 coding DNA: TGTGCCAGCAGCCCACAGGGGCGGTTAGAGACCCAGTACTTC. This gives the protein CASSPQGRLETQYF. The entire variable domain, with the rest obtained from reference TRBV7-9 and TRBJ2-5, is as follows: DTGVSQNPRHKITKRGQNVTFRCDPISEHNRLYWYRQTLGQGPEFLTYFQNEAQLEKSRLLSDRFSAERPKGSFSTLEIQRTEQGDSAMYLCASSPQGRLETQYFGPGTRLLVL.

This clonotype was seen more than once but under ten times. V is TRBV10-3 and J is TRBJ2-7, with D possibly matching TRBD1 (6 bases). Germline CDR1 is ENHRY and CDR2 is SYGVKD. The ends were cut back, 6 bases at V and 9 bases at J, with 18 bases in the middle. CDR3 size: 13 residues. CDR3 in amino acids: CAISRDRRGAQYF. CDR3 bases: TGTGCCATCAGCCGAGACAGGAGAGGCGCGCAGTACTTC.

Many counts were recorded for this clonotype. V is TRBV6-2 or TRBV6-3 and J is TRBJ2-7; the match to TRBD1 covers 7 bases. Losses at the gene ends were 10 bases for V and 1 base for J; bases not matched to a gene: 7. CDR3 length: 13 residues. The germline V gene encodes CDR1 MNHEY and CDR2 SVGEGT. The CDR3 is CATGRQGSYEQYF. In nucleotides, the CDR3 is TGTGCCACCGGCCGACAGGGATCCTACGAGCAGTACTTC.

This chain uses TRBV19 with TRBJ2-2; D gene unclear. The CDR3 sequence is 15 residues long. Per germline, CDR1 LNHDA and CDR2 SQIVND (reference sequence). V lost 3 bases to trimming and J lost 3 bases, with 11 bases between them. The CDR3 protein is CASSIRHDYTGELFF. In DNA form, the CDR3 reads TGTGCCAGTAGTATCCGTCACGACTACACCGGGGAGCTGTTTTTT.

The CDR3 protein is CASSPDREATNEKLFF. As DNA, the CDR3 is TGCGCCAGCAGTCCGGACAGGGAAGCAACTAATGAAAAACTGTTTTTT. The rearrangement uses TRBV5-1 and TRBJ1-4, with TRBD1 matching 8 bases. Germline trimming cut 5 bases from V and 0 bases from J; bases unmatched to any gene: 6. The CDR3 runs to 16 residues. CDR1 and CDR2 (germline): SGHRS, YFSETQ.

This clonotype was picked up many times. The chain couples TRBV11-2 to TRBJ2-7, with 8 nucleotides matching TRBD2. This CDR3 is 14 amino acids long. Germline CDR1 SGHAT, CDR2 FQNNGV. Losses at the gene ends were 0 bases for V and 5 bases for J; bases not matched to a gene: 3. CDR3 sequence: CASSLELAAHEQYF. The CDR3 DNA reads TGTGCCAGCAGCTTAGAACTAGCGGCCCACGAGCAGTACTTC.